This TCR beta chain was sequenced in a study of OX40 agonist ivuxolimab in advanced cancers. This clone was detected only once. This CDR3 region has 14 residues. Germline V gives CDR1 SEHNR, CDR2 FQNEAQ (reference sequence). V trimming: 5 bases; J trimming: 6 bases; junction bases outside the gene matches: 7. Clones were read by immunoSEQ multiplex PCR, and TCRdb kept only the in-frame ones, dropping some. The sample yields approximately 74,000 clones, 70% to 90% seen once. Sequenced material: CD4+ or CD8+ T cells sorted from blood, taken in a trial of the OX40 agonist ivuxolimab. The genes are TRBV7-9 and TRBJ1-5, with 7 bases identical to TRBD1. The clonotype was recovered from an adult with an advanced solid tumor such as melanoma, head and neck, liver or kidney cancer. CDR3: CASSPSTGSQPQHF. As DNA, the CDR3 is TGTGCCAGCAGCCCATCGACAGGGAGTCAGCCCCAGCATTTT.